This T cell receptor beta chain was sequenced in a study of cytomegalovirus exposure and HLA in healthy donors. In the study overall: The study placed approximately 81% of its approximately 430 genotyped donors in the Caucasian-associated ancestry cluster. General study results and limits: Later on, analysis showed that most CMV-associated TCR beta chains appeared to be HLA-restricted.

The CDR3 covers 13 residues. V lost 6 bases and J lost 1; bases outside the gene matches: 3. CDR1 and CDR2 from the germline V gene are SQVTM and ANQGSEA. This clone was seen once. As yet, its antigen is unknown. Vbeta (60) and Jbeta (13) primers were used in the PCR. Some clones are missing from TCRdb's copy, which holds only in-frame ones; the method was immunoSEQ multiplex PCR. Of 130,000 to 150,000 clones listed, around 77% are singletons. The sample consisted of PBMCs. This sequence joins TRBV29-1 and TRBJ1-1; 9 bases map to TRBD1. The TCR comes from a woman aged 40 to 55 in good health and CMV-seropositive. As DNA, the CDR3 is TGCAGCGTCAAGACAGGGGGGAACACTGAAGCTTTCTTT. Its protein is CSVKTGGNTEAFF.